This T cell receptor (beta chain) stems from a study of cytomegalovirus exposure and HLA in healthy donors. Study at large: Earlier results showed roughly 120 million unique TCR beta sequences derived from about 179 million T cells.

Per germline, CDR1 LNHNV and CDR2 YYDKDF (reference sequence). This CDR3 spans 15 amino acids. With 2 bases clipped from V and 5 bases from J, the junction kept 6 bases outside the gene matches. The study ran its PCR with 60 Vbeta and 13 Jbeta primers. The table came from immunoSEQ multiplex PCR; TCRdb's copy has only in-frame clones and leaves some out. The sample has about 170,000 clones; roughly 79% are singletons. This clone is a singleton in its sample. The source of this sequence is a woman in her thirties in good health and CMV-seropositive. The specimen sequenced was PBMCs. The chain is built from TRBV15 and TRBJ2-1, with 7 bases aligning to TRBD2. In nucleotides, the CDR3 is TGTGCCACCAGCAGATCCCGGGACTACAACAATGAGCAGTTCTTC. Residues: CATSRSRDYNNEQFF.